The entry below describes one T cell receptor (beta chain). Assay used: immunoSEQ multiplex PCR; TCRdb lists only in-frame clones, some missing. The sample has approximately 27,000 clones, 75% to 90% seen once. This sample was taken from a study of blood T cell repertoires in COVID-19. The CDR3 contains 14 residues. Germline V gene lookup returns CDR1 SEHNR and CDR2 FQNEAQ (reference sequence). V was clipped by 0 bases and J by 4 bases, with 9 bases between them. The source material was peripheral blood. The TCR comes from a human donor with acute or convalescent COVID-19. The donor label of this sample is uncertain. V is TRBV7-9 and J is TRBJ1-2; D gene uncertain. CDR3 sequence: CASSLARASYGYTF. In nucleotides, the CDR3 is TGTGCCAGCAGCTTAGCGCGGGCGAGCTATGGCTACACCTTC. Full variable domain (remainder filled in from reference TRBV7-9 and TRBJ1-2): DTGVSQNPRHKITKRGQNVTFRCDPISEHNRLYWYRQTLGQGPEFLTYFQNEAQLEKSRLLSDRFSAERPKGSFSTLEIQRTEQGDSAMYLCASSLARASYGYTFGSGTRLTVV.